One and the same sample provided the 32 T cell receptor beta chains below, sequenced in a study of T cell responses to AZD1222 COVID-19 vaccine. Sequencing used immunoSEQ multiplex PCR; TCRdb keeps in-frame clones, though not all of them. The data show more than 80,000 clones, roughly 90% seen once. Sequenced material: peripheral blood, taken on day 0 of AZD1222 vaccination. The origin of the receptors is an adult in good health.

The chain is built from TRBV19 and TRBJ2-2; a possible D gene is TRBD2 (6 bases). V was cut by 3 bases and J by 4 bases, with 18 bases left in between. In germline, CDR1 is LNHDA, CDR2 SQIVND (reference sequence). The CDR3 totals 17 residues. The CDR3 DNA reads TGTGCCAGTAGTATTCCCATCTATGAGGGAGGCACCGGGGAGCTGTTTTTT. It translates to CASSIPIYEGGTGELFF.

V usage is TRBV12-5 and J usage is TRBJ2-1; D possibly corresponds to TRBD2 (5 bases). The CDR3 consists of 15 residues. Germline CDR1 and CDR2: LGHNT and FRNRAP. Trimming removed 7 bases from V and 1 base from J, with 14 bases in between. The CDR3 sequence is CASALDSGSYNEQFF. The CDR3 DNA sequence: TGTGCTAGTGCCCTGGACTCTGGGTCCTACAATGAGCAGTTCTTC.

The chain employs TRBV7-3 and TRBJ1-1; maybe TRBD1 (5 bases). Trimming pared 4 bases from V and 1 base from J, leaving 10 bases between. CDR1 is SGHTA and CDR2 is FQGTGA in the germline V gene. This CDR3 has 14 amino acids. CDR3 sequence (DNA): TGTGCCAGCAGCTCCCAGGGTACGAACACTGAAGCTTTCTTT. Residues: CASSSQGTNTEAFF.

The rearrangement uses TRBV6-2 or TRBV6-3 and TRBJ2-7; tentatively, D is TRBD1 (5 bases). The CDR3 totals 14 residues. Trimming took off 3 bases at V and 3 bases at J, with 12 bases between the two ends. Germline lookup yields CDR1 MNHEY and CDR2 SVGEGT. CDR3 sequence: CASSYFDSDYEQYF. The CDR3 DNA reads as TGTGCCAGCAGTTATTTTGACAGTGACTACGAGCAGTACTTC.

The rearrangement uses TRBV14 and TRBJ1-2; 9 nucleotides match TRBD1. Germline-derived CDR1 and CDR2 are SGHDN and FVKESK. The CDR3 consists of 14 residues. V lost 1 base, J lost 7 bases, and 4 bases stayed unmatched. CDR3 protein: CASSQVRDRVGYTF. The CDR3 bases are TGTGCCAGCAGCCAAGTTCGGGACAGGGTTGGCTACACCTTC. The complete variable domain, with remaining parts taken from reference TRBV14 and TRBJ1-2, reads EAGVTQFPSHSVIEKGQTVTLRCDPISGHDNLYWYRRVMGKEIKFLLHFVKESKQDESGMPNNRFLAERTGGTYSTLKVQPAELEDSGVYFCASSQVRDRVGYTFGSGTRLTVV.

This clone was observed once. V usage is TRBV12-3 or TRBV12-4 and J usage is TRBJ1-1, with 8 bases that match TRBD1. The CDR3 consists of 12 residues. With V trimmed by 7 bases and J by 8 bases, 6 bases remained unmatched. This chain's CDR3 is CASNIQGGEAFF. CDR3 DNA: TGTGCCAGCAACATACAGGGGGGAGAAGCTTTCTTT.

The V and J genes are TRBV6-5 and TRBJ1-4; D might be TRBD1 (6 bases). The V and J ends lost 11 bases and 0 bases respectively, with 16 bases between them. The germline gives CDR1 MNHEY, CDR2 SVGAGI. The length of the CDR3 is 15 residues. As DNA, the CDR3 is TGTGCCTCCTTCCAGGGGATGACAACTAATGAAAAACTGTTTTTT. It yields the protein CASFQGMTTNEKLFF.

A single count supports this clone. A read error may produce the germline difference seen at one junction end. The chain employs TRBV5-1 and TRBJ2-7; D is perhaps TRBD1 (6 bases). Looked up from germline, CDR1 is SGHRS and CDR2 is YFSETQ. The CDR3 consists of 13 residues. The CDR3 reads CASSSPGERGYDF. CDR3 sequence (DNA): TGCGCCAGCAGCTCCCCCGGGGAAAGGGGGTATGACTTC.

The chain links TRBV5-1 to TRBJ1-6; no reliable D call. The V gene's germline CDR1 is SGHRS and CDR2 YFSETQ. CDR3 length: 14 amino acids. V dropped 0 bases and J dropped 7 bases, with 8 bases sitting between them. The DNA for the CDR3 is TGCGCCAGCAGCTTGGGGCAGACCAATTCACCCCTCCACTTT. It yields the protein CASSLGQTNSPLHF.

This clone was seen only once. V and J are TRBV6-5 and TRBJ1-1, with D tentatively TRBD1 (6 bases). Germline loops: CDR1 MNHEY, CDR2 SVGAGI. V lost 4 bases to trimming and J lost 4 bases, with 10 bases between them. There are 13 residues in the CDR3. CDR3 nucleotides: TGTGCCAGCAGTTCCAGGGGAATCACTGAAGCTTTCTTT. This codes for CASSSRGITEAFF.

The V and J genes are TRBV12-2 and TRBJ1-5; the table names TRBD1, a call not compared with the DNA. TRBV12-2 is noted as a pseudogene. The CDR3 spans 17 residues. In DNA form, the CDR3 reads TGTGCAAGTCGCTTGGCCGGGACAGGGGGAAACAATCAGCCCCAGCATTTT. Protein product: CASRLAGTGGNNQPQHF.

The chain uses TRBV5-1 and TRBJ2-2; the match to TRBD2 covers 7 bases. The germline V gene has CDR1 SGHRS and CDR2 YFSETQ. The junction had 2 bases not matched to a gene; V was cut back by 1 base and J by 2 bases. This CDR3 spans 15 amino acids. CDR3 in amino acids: CASSLSAGNTGELFF. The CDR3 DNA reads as TGCGCCAGCAGCTTGTCAGCGGGAAACACCGGGGAGCTGTTTTTT.

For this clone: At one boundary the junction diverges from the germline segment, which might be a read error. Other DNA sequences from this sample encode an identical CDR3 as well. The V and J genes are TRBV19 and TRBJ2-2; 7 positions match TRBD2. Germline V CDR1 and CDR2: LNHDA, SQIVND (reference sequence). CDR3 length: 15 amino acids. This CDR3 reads CASSMRREIIGELFF. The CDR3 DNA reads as TGTGCCAGTAGTATGAGGCGGGAGATTATCGGGGAACTGTTTTTT.

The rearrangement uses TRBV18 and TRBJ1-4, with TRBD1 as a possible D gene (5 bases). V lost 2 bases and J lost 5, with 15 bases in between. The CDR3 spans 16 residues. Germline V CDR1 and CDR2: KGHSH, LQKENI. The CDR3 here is CASSPAPQGWNEKLFF. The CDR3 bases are TGTGCCAGCTCACCAGCCCCTCAGGGCTGGAATGAAAAACTGTTTTTT.

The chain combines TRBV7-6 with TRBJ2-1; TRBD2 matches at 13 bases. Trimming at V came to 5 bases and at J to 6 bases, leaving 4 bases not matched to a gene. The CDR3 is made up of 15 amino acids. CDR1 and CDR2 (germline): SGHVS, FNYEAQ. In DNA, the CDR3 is TGTGCCAGCAGCAGGGGACTAGCGGGGTCCAATGAGCAGTTCTTC. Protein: CASSRGLAGSNEQFF.

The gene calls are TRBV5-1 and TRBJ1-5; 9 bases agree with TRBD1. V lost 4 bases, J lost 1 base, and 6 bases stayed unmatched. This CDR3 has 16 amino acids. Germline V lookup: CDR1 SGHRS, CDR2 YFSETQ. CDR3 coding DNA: TGCGCCAGCAGCCTGGGACAGGGCCCAAGCAATCAGCCCCAGCATTTT. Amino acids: CASSLGQGPSNQPQHF. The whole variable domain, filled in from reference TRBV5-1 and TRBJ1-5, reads KAGVTQTPRYLIKTRGQQVTLSCSPISGHRSVSWYQQTPGQGLQFLFEYFSETQRNKGNFPGRFSGRQFSNSRSEMNVSTLELGDSALYLCASSLGQGPSNQPQHFGDGTRLSIL.

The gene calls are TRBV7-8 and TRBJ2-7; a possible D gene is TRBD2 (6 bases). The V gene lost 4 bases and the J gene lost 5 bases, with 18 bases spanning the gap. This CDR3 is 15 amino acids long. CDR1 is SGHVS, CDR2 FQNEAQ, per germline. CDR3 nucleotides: TGTGCCAGCAGCTCCCGGGAGCTCTATACCGACGAGCAGTACTTC. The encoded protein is CASSSRELYTDEQYF.

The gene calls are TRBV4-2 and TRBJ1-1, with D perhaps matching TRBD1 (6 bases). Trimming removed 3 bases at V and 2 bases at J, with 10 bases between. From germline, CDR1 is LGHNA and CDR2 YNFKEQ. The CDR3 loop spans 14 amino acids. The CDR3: CASSQGAQNTEAFF. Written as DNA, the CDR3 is TGTGCCAGCAGCCAGGGGGCCCAAAACACTGAAGCTTTCTTT.

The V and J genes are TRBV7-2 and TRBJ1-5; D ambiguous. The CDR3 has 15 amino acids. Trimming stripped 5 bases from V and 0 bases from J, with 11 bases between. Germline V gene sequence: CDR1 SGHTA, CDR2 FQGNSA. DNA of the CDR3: TGTGCCAGCAGCCAAAACTATTATAGCAATCAGCCCCAGCATTTT. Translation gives CASSQNYYSNQPQHF.

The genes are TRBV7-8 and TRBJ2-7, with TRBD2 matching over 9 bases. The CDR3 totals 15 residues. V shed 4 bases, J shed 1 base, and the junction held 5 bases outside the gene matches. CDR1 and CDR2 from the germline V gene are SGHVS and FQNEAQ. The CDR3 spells CASSSLAGRSYEQYF. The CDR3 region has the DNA TGTGCCAGCAGCTCCCTAGCGGGACGATCCTACGAGCAGTACTTC.

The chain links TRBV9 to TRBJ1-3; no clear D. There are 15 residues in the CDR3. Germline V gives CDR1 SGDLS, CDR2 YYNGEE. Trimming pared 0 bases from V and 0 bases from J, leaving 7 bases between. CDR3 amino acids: CASSVATNSGNTIYF. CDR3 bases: TGTGCCAGCAGCGTAGCTACGAACTCTGGAAACACCATATATTTT. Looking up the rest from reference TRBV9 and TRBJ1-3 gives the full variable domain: DSGVTQTPKHLITATGQRVTLRCSPRSGDLSVYWYQQSLDQGLQFLIQYYNGEERAKGNILERFSAQQFPDLHSELNLSSLELGDSALYFCASSVATNSGNTIYFGEGSWLTVV.

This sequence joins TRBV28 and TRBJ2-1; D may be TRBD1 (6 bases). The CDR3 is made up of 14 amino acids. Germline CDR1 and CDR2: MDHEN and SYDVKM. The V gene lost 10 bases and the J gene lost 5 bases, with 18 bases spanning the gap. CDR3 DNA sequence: TGTGCCACCGAAACAGGGTCCTGGGACAATGAGCAGTTCTTC. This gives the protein CATETGSWDNEQFF.

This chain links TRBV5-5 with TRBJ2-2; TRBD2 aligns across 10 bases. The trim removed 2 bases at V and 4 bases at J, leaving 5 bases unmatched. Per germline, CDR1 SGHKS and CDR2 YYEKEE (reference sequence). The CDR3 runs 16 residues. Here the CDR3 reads CASSLSASGSTGELFF. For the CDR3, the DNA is TGTGCCAGCAGCTTATCGGCTAGCGGGAGCACCGGGGAGCTGTTTTTT. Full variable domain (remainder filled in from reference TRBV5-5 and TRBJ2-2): DAGVTQSPTHLIKTRGQQVTLRCSPISGHKSVSWYQQVLGQGPQFIFQYYEKEERGRGNFPDRFSARQFPNYSSELNVNALLLGDSALYLCASSLSASGSTGELFFGEGSRLTVL.

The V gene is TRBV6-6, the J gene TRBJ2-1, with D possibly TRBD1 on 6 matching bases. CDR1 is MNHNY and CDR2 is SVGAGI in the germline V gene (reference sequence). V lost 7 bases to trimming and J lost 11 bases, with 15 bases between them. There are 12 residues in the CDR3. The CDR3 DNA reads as TGTGCCAGCACCGACAGGTGGACTCAGCAGTTCTTC. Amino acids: CASTDRWTQQFF.

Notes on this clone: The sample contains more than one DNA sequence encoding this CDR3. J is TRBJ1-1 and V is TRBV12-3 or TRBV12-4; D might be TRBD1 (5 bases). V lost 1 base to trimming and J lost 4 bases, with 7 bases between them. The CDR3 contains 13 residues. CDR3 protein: CASSLGQGTEAFF. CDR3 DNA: TGTGCCAGCAGTTTAGGGCAGGGCACTGAAGCTTTCTTT.

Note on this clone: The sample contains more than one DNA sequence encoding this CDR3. The CDR3 loop reads CASSLEGSSYNEQFF. The CDR3 DNA reads TGCGCCAGCAGCTTGGAAGGTAGCTCCTACAATGAGCAGTTCTTC. This rearrangement joins TRBV5-1 to TRBJ2-1; D remains unclear. Germline values: CDR1 SGHRS, CDR2 YFSETQ. V shed 0 bases and J shed 0 bases, with 7 bases lying between them. This CDR3 spans 15 amino acids. The variable domain in full, completed from reference TRBV5-1 and TRBJ2-1, reads KAGVTQTPRYLIKTRGQQVTLSCSPISGHRSVSWYQQTPGQGLQFLFEYFSETQRNKGNFPGRFSGRQFSNSRSEMNVSTLELGDSALYLCASSLEGSSYNEQFFGPGTRLTVL.

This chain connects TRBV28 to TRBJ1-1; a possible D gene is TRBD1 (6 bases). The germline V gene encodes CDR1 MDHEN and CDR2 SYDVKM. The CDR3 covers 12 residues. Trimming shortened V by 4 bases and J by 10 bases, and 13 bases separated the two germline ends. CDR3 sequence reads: CASSSTSGAAFF. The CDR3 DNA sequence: TGTGCCAGCAGTTCCACCTCGGGGGCAGCTTTCTTT.

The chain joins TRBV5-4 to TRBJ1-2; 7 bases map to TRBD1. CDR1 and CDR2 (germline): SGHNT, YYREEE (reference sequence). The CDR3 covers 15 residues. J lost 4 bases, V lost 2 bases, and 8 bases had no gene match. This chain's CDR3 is CASSLLRDSSYGYTF. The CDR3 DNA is TGTGCCAGCAGCTTATTGCGGGACAGCTCCTATGGCTACACCTTC.

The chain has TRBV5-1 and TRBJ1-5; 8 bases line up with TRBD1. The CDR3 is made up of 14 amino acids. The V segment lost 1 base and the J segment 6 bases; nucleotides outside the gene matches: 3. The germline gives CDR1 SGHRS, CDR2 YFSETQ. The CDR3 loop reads CASSLQGAGQPQHF. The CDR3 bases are TGCGCCAGCAGCTTGCAGGGGGCAGGTCAGCCCCAGCATTTT.

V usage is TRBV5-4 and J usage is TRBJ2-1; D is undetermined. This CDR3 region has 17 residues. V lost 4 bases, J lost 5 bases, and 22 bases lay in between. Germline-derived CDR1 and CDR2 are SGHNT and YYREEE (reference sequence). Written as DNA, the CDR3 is TGTGCCAGCAGCCCGCCGGCCGGCTGGGTACGGGACAATGAGCAGTTCTTC. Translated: CASSPPAGWVRDNEQFF.

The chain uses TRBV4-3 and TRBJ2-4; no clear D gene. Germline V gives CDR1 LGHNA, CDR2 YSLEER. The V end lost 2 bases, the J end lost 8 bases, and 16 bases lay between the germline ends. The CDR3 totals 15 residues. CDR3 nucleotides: TGCGCCAGCAGCCAACGGCCGGACCCGATTGACATTCAGTACTTC. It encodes CASSQRPDPIDIQYF.

The CDR3 protein is CASTTSGTRDTQYF. The DNA of the CDR3 is TGTGCCAGCACAACTAGCGGGACCCGAGATACGCAGTATTTT. The genes are TRBV5-4 and TRBJ2-3, with 10 positions matching TRBD2. V was pared by 6 bases and J by 5 bases, with 6 bases of the junction left unmatched. CDR3 length: 14 residues. Germline CDR1 reads SGHNT; CDR2 reads YYREEE (reference sequence). Combining the CDR3 with reference TRBV5-4 and TRBJ2-3 gives the whole variable domain ETGVTQSPTHLIKTRGQQVTLRCSSQSGHNTVSWYQQALGQGPQFIFQYYREEENGRGNFPPRFSGLQFPNYSSELNVNALELDDSALYLCASTTSGTRDTQYFGPGTRLTVL.